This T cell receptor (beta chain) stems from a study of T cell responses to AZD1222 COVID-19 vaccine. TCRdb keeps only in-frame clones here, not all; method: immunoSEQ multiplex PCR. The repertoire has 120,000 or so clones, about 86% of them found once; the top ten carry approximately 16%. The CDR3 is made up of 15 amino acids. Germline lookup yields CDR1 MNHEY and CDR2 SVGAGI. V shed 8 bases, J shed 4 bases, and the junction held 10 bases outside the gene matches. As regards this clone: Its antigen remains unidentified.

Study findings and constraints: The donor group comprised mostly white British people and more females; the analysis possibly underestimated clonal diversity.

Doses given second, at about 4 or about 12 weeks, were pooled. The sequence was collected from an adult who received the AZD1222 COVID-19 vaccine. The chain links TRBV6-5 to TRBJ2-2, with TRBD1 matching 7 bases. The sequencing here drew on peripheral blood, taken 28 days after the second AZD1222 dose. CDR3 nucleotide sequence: TGTGCCAGCGGCAAACTGGGACAGACCACCGGGGAGCTGTTTTTT. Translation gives CASGKLGQTTGELFF.